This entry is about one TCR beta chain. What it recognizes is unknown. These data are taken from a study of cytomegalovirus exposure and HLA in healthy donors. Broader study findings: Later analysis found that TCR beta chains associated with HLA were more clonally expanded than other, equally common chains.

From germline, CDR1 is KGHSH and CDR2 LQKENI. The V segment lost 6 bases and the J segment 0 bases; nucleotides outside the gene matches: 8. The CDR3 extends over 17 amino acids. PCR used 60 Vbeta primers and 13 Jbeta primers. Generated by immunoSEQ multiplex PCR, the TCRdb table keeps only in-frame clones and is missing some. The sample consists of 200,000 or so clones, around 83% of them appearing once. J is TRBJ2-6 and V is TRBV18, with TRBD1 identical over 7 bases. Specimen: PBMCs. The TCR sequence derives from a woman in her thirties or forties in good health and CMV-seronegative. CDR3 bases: TGTGCCAGCTCTATACAGACAGGGCACTCTGGGGCCAACGTCCTGACTTTC. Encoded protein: CASSIQTGHSGANVLTF. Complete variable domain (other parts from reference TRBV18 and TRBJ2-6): NAGVMQNPRHLVRRRGQEARLRCSPMKGHSHVYWYRQLPEEGLKFMVYLQKENIIDESGMPKERFSAEFPKEGPSILRIQQVVRGDSAAYFCASSIQTGHSGANVLTFGAGSRLTVL.